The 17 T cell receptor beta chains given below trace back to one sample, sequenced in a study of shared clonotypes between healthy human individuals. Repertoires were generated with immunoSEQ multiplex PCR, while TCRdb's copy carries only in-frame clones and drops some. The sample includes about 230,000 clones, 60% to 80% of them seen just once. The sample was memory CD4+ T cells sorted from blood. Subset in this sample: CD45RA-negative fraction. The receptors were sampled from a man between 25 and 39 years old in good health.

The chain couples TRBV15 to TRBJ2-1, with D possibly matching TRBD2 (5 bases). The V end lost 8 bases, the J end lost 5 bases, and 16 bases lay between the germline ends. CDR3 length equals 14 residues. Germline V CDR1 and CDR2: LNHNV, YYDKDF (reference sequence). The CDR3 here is CATLPSPNNNEQFF. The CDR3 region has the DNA TGTGCCACCCTTCCTAGCCCCAATAACAATGAGCAGTTCTTC.

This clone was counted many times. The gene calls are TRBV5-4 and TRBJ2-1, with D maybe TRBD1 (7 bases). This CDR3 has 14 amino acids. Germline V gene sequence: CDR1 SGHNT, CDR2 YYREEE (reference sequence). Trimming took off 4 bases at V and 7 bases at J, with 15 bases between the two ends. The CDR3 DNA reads TGTGCCAGCAGCCAGGGGGGCAGGGTAAATGAGCAGTTCTTC. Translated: CASSQGGRVNEQFF.

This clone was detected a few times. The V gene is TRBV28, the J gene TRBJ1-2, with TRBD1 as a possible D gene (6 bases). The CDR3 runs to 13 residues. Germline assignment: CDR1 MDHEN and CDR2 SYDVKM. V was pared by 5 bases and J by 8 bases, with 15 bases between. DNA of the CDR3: TGTGCCAGCAGTACCACAGGGATTGACGGCTACACCTTC. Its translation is CASSTTGIDGYTF.

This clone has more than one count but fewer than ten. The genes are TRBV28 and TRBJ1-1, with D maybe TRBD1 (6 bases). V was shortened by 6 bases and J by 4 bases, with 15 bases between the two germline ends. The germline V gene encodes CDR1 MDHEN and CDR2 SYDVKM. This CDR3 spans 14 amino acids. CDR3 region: CASRLGTPLTEAFF. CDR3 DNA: TGTGCCAGCAGGCTCGGGACACCCCTCACTGAAGCTTTCTTT. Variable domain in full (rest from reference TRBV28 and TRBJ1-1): DVKVTQSSRYLVKRTGEKVFLECVQDMDHENMFWYRQDPGLGLRLIYFSYDVKMKEKGDIPEGYSVSREKKERFSLILESASTNQTSMYLCASRLGTPLTEAFFGQGTRLTVV.

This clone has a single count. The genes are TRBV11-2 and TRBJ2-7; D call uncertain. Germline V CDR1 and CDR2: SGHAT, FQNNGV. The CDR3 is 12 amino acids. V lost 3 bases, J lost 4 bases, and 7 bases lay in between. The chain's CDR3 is CASSLTYYEQYF. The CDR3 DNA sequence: TGTGCCAGCAGCTTGACCTATTACGAGCAGTACTTC.

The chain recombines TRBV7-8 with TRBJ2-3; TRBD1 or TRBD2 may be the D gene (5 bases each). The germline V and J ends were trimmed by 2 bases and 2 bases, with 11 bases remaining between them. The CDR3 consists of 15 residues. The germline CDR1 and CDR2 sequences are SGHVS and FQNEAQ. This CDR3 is CASSLHGGSTDTQYF. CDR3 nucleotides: TGTGCCAGCAGCTTACATGGGGGTTCCACAGATACGCAGTATTTT. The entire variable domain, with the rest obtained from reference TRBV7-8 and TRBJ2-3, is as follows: GAGVSQSPRYKVAKRGQDVALRCDPISGHVSLFWYQQALGQGPEFLTYFQNEAQLDKSGLPSDRFFAERPEGSVSTLKIQRTQQEDSAVYLCASSLHGGSTDTQYFGPGTRLTVL.

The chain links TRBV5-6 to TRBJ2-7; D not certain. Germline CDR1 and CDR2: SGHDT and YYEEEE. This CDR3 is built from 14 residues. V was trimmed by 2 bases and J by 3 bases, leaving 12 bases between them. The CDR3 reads CASSLTGHHYEQYF. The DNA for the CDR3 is TGTGCCAGCAGCTTAACCGGGCACCACTACGAGCAGTACTTC.

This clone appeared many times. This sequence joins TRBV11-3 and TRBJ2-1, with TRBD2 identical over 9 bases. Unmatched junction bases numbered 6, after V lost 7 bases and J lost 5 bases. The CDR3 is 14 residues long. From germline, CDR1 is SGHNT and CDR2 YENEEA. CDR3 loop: CASMAGGLDNEQFF. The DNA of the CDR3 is TGTGCCAGCATGGCGGGAGGGTTAGACAATGAGCAGTTCTTC.

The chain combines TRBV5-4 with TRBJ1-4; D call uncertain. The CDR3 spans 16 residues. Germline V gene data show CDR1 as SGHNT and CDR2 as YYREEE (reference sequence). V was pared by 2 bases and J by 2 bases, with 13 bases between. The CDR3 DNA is TGTGCCAGCAGCTTTTCCCCCCCGCAGACTAATGAAAAACTGTTTTTT. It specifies CASSFSPPQTNEKLFF.

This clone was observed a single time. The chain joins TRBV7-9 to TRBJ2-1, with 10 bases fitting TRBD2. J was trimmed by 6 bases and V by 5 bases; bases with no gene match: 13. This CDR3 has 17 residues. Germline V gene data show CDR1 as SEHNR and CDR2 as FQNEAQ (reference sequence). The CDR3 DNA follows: TGTGCCAGCAGCCAAGGGGCGCTAGCGGGAGTCGGCAATGAGCAGTTCTTC. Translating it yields CASSQGALAGVGNEQFF.

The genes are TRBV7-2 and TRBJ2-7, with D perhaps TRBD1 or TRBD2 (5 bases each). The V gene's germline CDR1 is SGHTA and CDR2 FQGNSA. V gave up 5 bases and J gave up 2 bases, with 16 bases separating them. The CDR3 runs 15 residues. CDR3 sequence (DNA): TGTGCCAGCAGCCCTGGGAGACAGAGGACCTACGAGCAGTACTTC. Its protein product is CASSPGRQRTYEQYF. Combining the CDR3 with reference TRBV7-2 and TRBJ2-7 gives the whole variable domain GAGVSQSPSNKVTEKGKDVELRCDPISGHTALYWYRQSLGQGLEFLIYFQGNSAPDKSGLPSDRFSAERTGGSVSTLTIQRTQQEDSAVYLCASSPGRQRTYEQYFGPGTRLTVT.

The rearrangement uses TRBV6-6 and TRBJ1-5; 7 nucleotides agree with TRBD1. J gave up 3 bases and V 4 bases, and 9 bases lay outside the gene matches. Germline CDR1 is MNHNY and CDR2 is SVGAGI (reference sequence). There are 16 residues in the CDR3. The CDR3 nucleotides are TGTGCCAGCAGTTCCCTACCGGGACAGTTCAATCAGCCCCAGCATTTT. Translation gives CASSSLPGQFNQPQHF.

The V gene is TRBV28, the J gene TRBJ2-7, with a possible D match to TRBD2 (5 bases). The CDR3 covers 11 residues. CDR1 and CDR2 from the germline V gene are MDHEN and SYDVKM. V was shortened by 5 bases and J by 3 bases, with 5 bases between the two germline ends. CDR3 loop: CASSDYYEQYF. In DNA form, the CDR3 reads TGTGCCAGCAGTGACTACTACGAGCAGTACTTC. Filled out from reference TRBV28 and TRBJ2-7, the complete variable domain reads DVKVTQSSRYLVKRTGEKVFLECVQDMDHENMFWYRQDPGLGLRLIYFSYDVKMKEKGDIPEGYSVSREKKERFSLILESASTNQTSMYLCASSDYYEQYFGPGTRLTVT.

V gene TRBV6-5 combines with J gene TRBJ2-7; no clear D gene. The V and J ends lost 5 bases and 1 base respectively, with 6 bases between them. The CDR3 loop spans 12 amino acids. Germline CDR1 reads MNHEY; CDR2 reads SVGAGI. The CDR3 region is CASSRTSYEQYF. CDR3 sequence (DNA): TGTGCCAGCAGTCGGACGTCCTACGAGCAGTACTTC.

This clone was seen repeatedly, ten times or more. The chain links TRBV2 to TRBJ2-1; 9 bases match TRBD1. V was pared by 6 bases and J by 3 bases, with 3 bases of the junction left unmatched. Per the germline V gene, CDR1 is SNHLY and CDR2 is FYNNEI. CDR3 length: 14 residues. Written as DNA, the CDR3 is TGTGCCAGCAGGGCGACAGGGGGCTACAATGAGCAGTTCTTC. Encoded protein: CASRATGGYNEQFF.

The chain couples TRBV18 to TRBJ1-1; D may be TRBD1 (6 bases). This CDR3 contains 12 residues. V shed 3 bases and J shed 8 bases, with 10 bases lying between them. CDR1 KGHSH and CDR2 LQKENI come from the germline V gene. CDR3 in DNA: TGTGCCAGCTCACCCCCCAGGGGAGAAGCTTTCTTT. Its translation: CASSPPRGEAFF. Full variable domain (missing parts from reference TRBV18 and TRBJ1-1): NAGVMQNPRHLVRRRGQEARLRCSPMKGHSHVYWYRQLPEEGLKFMVYLQKENIIDESGMPKERFSAEFPKEGPSILRIQQVVRGDSAAYFCASSPPRGEAFFGQGTRLTVV.

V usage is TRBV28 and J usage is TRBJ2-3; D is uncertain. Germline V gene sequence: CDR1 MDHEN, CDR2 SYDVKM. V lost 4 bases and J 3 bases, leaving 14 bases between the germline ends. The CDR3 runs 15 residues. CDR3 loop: CASSSPLPGTDTQYF. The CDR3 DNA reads TGTGCCAGCAGTTCCCCTCTTCCAGGTACAGATACGCAGTATTTT.